Following are 26 T cell receptor beta chains from one sample sequenced in a study of T cells in Graves' hyperthyroidism and ophthalmopathy. Template material for amplifying TCR beta CDR3 regions consisted of RNA transcripts. TCR CDR3 underwent first-round RT-PCR with the HTBI primer set. In TCRdb, the multiplex PCR reads were re-called with MiXCR into one record per CDR3 protein. In the table there are a few hundred thousand distinct CDR3 sequences, about 20% of which are singletons. The material sequenced was blood. These receptors originate from a man aged 18 to 30 with Graves' hyperthyroidism.

CDR3 in DNA: TGTGCCAGCAGTGAATGGTTAGGAGCGGGGGTCGTTGAGACCCAGTACTTC. Translated, it gives CASSEWLGAGVVETQYF. The chain employs TRBV6-1 and TRBJ2-5, with TRBD2 matching 8 bases. V lost 2 bases to trimming and J lost 5 bases; unmatched junction nucleotides: 13. This CDR3 contains 17 residues. In germline, CDR1 is MNHNS, CDR2 SASEGT.

The V call is TRBV10-3, the J call TRBJ2-7; a weak D match, TRBD1 (6 bases). The CDR3 spans 14 residues. The V and J ends lost 2 bases and 3 bases respectively, with 11 bases between them. Per the germline V gene, CDR1 is ENHRY and CDR2 is SYGVKD. As DNA, the CDR3 is TGTGCCATCAGTGAGGGACAGTACATCTACGAGCAGTACTTC. Residues: CAISEGQYIYEQYF.

This clonotype was picked up a small number of times. A much bigger clone sits one base away, suggesting this may be a read error. Likely a read error: the CDR3 ends without its conserved phenylalanine or tryptophan. The chain carries TRBV6-1 and TRBJ1-1, with D perhaps TRBD1 (5 bases). The germline V and J ends were trimmed by 7 bases and 0 bases, with 9 bases remaining between them. The CDR3 runs to 13 residues. Germline CDR1 is MNHNS and CDR2 is SASEGT. This CDR3 reads CASTGTLNTEAFL. DNA of the CDR3: TGTGCCAGCACCGGGACCCTGAACACTGAAGCTTTCCTT.

This clonotype was recorded many times. This chain joins TRBV30 and TRBJ1-2; D is perhaps TRBD1 (6 bases). The germline V gene has CDR1 GTSNPN and CDR2 SVGIG (reference sequence). The CDR3 contains 13 residues. Trimming removed 0 bases at V and 8 bases at J, with 13 bases between. The CDR3, as DNA: TGTGCCTGGAGTGTCCAGGGGCTGGAAGGCTACACCTTC. Protein: CAWSVQGLEGYTF. Together with reference TRBV30 and TRBJ1-2, the CDR3 gives the full variable domain: SQTIHQWPATLVQPVGSPLSLECTVEGTSNPNLYWYRQAAGRGLQLLFYSVGIGQISSEVPQNLSASRPQDRQFILSSKKLLLSDSGFYLCAWSVQGLEGYTFGSGTRLTVV.

This clonotype occurred a few times. The chain carries TRBV6-1 and TRBJ1-5; TRBD1 matches at 12 bases. The CDR3 spans 16 residues. After removal of 6 bases from V and 6 bases from J, the junction contained 9 bases not matched to a gene. The germline V gene has CDR1 MNHNS and CDR2 SASEGT. The CDR3 region is CASSEWDRGQGQPQHF. CDR3 coding DNA: TGTGCCAGCAGCGAATGGGACAGGGGGCAGGGTCAGCCCCAGCATTTT.

The gene calls are TRBV20-1 and TRBJ1-5, with D maybe TRBD1 (6 bases). CDR1 and CDR2 from the germline V gene are DFQATT and SNEGSKA (reference sequence). This CDR3 contains 15 residues. Between the trimmed V and J ends, which lost 2 bases and 1 base, there was a span of 12 bases. CDR3 nucleotides: TGCAGTGCTAGAAGGCGAGGGGGGAGCAATCAGCCCCAGCATTTT. Its protein product is CSARRRGGSNQPQHF.

This clonotype was recorded many times. V and J are TRBV6-1 and TRBJ2-2; no clear D. Deletions cut 5 bases from V and 2 bases from J, with 9 bases between. Germline values: CDR1 MNHNS, CDR2 SASEGT. There are 14 residues in the CDR3. CDR3 coding DNA: TGTGCCAGCAGTCCGGTGGTCAACACCGGGGAGCTGTTTTTT. As protein: CASSPVVNTGELFF.

This chain uses TRBV20-1 with TRBJ2-3; 7 positions match TRBD2. Germline loops: CDR1 DFQATT, CDR2 SNEGSKA (reference sequence). V was clipped by 5 bases and J by 2 bases; unmatched bases: 1. The CDR3 contains 12 residues. Here the CDR3 reads CSARDYTDTQYF. The CDR3 nucleotides read TGCAGTGCTCGGGACTACACAGATACGCAGTATTTT.

This clonotype was recorded many times. This chain joins TRBV6-5 and TRBJ1-2; a possible D gene is TRBD1 (5 bases). Trimming cost V 7 bases and J 0 bases, with 15 bases left between them. The length of the CDR3 is 15 residues. Germline V CDR1 and CDR2: MNHEY, SVGAGI. The CDR3 DNA follows: TGTGCCAGCACGCCTGGGGGACTAGCTAACTATGGCTACACCTTC. Amino acids: CASTPGGLANYGYTF.

This clonotype was detected ten times or more. This rearrangement joins TRBV11-1 to TRBJ1-1; D possibly corresponds to TRBD1 (6 bases). V was clipped by 5 bases and J by 8 bases, with 12 bases between them. Germline values: CDR1 SGHAT, CDR2 FQDESV (reference sequence). The CDR3 totals 12 residues. CDR3 DNA sequence: TGTGCCAGCAGCCCATGGGGGGCGGAAGCTTTCTTT. Amino acids: CASSPWGAEAFF.

This clonotype occurred many times. This chain links TRBV6-2 or TRBV6-3 with TRBJ2-2; 16 bases fit TRBD2. Germline CDR1 and CDR2: MNHEY and SVGEGT. V lost 6 bases, J lost 2 bases, and 9 bases stayed unmatched. The CDR3 runs to 19 residues. The CDR3 coding sequence is TGTGCCAGCAGATCCTTGGGACTAGCGGGGGGGTCTAACACCGGGGAGCTGTTTTTT. Translated: CASRSLGLAGGSNTGELFF.

The table lists this clonotype with many counts. This chain joins TRBV6-1 and TRBJ1-3; D not resolved. Germline CDR1 and CDR2: MNHNS and SASEGT. CDR3 length equals 14 residues. Trimming removed 4 bases from V and 0 bases from J, with 7 bases in between. CDR3 coding DNA: TGTGCCAGCAGTGCGTCTCGCTCTGGAAACACCATATATTTT. Its translation is CASSASRSGNTIYF.

This clonotype came up many times. V and J are TRBV6-1 and TRBJ1-2, with D uncertain. This CDR3 has 13 residues. CDR1 MNHNS and CDR2 SASEGT come from the germline V gene. Trimming left V 5 bases short and J 7 bases short, with 14 bases between. CDR3 sequence reads: CASSPPPIGGYTF. In DNA form, the CDR3 reads TGTGCCAGCAGTCCCCCGCCCATTGGTGGCTACACCTTC.

The table lists this clonotype with many counts. The rearrangement uses TRBV15 and TRBJ1-3; D ambiguous. Per the germline V gene, CDR1 is LNHNV and CDR2 is YYDKDF (reference sequence). The CDR3 contains 15 residues. V lost 1 base to trimming and J lost 2 bases, with 9 bases between them. The CDR3 DNA is TGTGCCACCAGCAGAGTGAGGGCAGCTGGAAACACCATATATTTT. It translates to CATSRVRAAGNTIYF. The full variable domain, its missing parts supplied by reference TRBV15 and TRBJ1-3, is DAMVIQNPRYQVTQFGKPVTLSCSQTLNHNVMYWYQQKSSQAPKLLFHYYDKDFNNEADTPDNFQSRRPNTSFCFLDIRSPGLGDTAMYLCATSRVRAAGNTIYFGEGSWLTVV.

For this clonotype: Its ends do not fully match the called genes, so a read error is possible. The rearrangement links TRBV19 to TRBJ2-5, with 11 positions matching TRBD1. Germline V lookup: CDR1 LNHDA, CDR2 SQIVND (reference sequence). The CDR3 loop spans 14 amino acids. The CDR3 region has the DNA TGTGCCAGTAGTCCCGGGACAGGGGGAGAGGCCCAGTACTTC. This sequence encodes CASSPGTGGEAQYF.

V and J are TRBV3-1 and TRBJ2-7; maybe TRBD2 (6 bases). Trimming removed 4 bases from V and 5 bases from J, with 12 bases in between. This CDR3 is 13 amino acids long. The germline CDR1 and CDR2 sequences are LGHDT and YNNKEL (reference sequence). The CDR3 loop reads CASSRRGMNEQYF. CDR3 sequence (DNA): TGTGCCAGCAGCCGACGGGGGATGAACGAGCAGTACTTC.

This sequence joins TRBV20-1 and TRBJ1-1; D ambiguous. Germline CDR1 DFQATT, CDR2 SNEGSKA (reference sequence). The CDR3 sequence is 13 residues long. V was clipped by 0 bases and J by 7 bases, with 12 bases between them. In DNA form, the CDR3 reads TGCAGTGCTAGAGATAACCAGCAACTTGAAGCTTTCTTT. Amino acids: CSARDNQQLEAFF.

The rearrangement joins TRBV24-1 to TRBJ2-2; perhaps D is TRBD1 or TRBD2 (5 bases each). Per germline, CDR1 KGHDR and CDR2 SFDVKD. The CDR3 sequence is 13 residues long. Trimming took off 2 bases at V and 5 bases at J, with 5 bases between the two ends. In nucleotides, the CDR3 is TGTGCCACCAGTGATTGGGGGACCGGGGAGCTGTTTTTT. Protein product: CATSDWGTGELFF.

This clonotype was seen repeatedly, ten times or more. V and J are TRBV27 and TRBJ2-7; no clear D gene. The CDR3 is 14 residues long. The germline gives CDR1 MNHEY, CDR2 SMNVEV (reference sequence). The ends were cut back, 5 bases at V and 0 bases at J, with 11 bases in the middle. The CDR3 loop reads CASSPNSVSYEQYF. For the CDR3, the DNA is TGTGCCAGCAGTCCCAACAGCGTCTCCTACGAGCAGTACTTC.

At least ten counts were recorded for this clonotype. The chain is built from TRBV11-2 and TRBJ2-5; no clear D. The CDR3 spans 12 residues. V lost 7 bases to trimming and J lost 3 bases, with 9 bases between them. CDR1 and CDR2 (germline): SGHAT, FQNNGV. CDR3 in amino acids: CASTVLEETQYF. The CDR3 DNA follows: TGTGCCAGCACCGTACTCGAAGAGACCCAGTACTTC.

The genes are TRBV12-3 or TRBV12-4 and TRBJ2-5; D gene unclear. The CDR3 length is 13 residues. Trimming left V 5 bases short and J 2 bases short, with 9 bases between. In DNA, the CDR3 is TGTGCCAGCAGTATGGGCCCACAAGAGACCCAGTACTTC. Translated, it gives CASSMGPQETQYF.

The chain links TRBV12-3 or TRBV12-4 to TRBJ1-5; D is unresolved. The CDR3 length is 14 residues. V was cut by 4 bases and J by 5 bases, with 12 bases left in between. In DNA form, the CDR3 reads TGTGCCAGCAGTTCCCAGGTTCCCCATCAGCCCCAGCATTTT. Translated, it gives CASSSQVPHQPQHF.

The chain has TRBV15 and TRBJ2-2, with 10 bases fitting TRBD2. The germline gives CDR1 LNHNV, CDR2 YYDKDF (reference sequence). The CDR3 is 18 residues long. The junction had 10 bases not matched to a gene; V was cut back by 3 bases and J by 3 bases. In DNA, the CDR3 is TGTGCCACCAGCAGTGGGTTCTTTCTAGCGGGGGACACCGGGGAGCTGTTTTTT. It yields the protein CATSSGFFLAGDTGELFF.

This clonotype has a count of ten or more. At one of its ends the junction is not consistent with the germline gene, which may arise from a read error. In DNA, the CDR3 is TGTGCCTGGAGTGTACAAGGAGCCGGCGAGCAGTACTTT. Its translation is CAWSVQGAGEQYF. The genes are TRBV30 and TRBJ2-7, with D hard to call. This CDR3 region has 13 residues. Per germline, CDR1 GTSNPN and CDR2 SVGIG (reference sequence). The full variable domain, its missing parts supplied by reference TRBV30 and TRBJ2-7, is SQTIHQWPATLVQPVGSPLSLECTVEGTSNPNLYWYRQAAGRGLQLLFYSVGIGQISSEVPQNLSASRPQDRQFILSSKKLLLSDSGFYLCAWSVQGAGEQYFGPGTRLTVT.

This clonotype was seen more than once but under ten times. CDR3 region: CASRTLRSRSLYF. The CDR3 DNA reads as TGTGCCAGTAGGACCCTCCGGAGCCGTTCCTTATACTTC. The rearrangement links TRBV19 to TRBJ2-7; no reliable D call. Trimming removed 6 bases from V and 13 bases from J, with 22 bases in between. The CDR3 has 13 residues. Per the germline V gene, CDR1 is LNHDA and CDR2 is SQIVND (reference sequence).

There are a few counts of this clonotype. CDR3 amino acids: CASSQDALRQETQYF. The CDR3 bases are TGTGCCAGCAGCCAAGACGCACTTCGCCAAGAGACCCAGTACTTC. The chain couples TRBV3-1 to TRBJ2-5, with D unclear. With 0 bases removed from V and 1 base from J, the gap between germline ends came to 9 bases. The CDR3 runs to 15 residues. The germline gives CDR1 LGHDT, CDR2 YNNKEL (reference sequence).